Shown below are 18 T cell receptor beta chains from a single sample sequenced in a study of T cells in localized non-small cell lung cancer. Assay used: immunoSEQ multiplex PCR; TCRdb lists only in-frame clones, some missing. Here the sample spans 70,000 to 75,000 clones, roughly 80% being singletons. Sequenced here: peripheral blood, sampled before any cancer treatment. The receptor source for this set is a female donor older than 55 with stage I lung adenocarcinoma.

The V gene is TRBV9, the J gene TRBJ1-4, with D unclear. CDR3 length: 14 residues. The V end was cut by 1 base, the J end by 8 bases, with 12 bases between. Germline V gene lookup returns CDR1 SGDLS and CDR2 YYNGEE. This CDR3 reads CASSVMLGSEKLFF. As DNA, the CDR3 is TGTGCCAGCAGCGTAATGTTGGGGAGCGAAAAACTGTTTTTT.

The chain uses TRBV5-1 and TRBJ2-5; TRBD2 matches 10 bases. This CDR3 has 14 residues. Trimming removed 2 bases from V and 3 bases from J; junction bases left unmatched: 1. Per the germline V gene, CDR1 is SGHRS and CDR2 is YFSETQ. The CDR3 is CASSFLAGEETQYF. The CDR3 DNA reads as TGCGCCAGCAGCTTCCTAGCGGGAGAAGAGACCCAGTACTTC.

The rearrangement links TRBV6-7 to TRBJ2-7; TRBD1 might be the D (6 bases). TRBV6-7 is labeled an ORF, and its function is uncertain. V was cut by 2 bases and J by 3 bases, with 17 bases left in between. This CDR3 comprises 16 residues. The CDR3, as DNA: TGTGCCAGCAGTTACGAAGCCAGGGGAACCTTCTACGAGCAGTACTTC. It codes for CASSYEARGTFYEQYF.

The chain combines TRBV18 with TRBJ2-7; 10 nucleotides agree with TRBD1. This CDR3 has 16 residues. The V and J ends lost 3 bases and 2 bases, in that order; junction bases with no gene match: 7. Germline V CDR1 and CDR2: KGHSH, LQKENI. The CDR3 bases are TGTGCCAGCTCACCGACTCACGGGACAGGGGCCTACGAGCAGTACTTC. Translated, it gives CASSPTHGTGAYEQYF.

The CDR3 nucleotides read TGTGCCAGCAGTTTATGGGGCAATGAGCAGTTCTTC. Protein: CASSLWGNEQFF. The chain combines TRBV28 with TRBJ2-1, with no clear D. Trimming took off 0 bases at V and 6 bases at J, with 3 bases between the two ends. CDR1 and CDR2 (germline): MDHEN, SYDVKM. This CDR3 is 12 amino acids long.

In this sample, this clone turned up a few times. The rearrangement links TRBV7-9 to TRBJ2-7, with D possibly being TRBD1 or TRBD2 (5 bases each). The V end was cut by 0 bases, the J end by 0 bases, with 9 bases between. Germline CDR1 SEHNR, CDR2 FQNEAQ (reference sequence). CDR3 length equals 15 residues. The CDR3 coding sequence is TGTGCCAGCAGCTTAGCGGGGGTCACCTCCTACGAGCAGTACTTC. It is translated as CASSLAGVTSYEQYF.

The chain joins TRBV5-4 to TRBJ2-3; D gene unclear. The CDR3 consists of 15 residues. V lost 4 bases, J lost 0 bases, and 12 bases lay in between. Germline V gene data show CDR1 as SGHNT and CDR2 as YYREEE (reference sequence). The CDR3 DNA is TGTGCCAGCAGCGCAACAACAGCTAGCACAGATACGCAGTATTTT. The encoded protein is CASSATTASTDTQYF.

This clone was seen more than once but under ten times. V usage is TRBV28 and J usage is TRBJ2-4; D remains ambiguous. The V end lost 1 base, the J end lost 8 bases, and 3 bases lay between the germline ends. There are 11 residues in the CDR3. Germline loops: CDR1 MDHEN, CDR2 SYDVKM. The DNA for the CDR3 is TGTGCCAGCAGTTTATATGACATTCAGTACTTC. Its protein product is CASSLYDIQYF.

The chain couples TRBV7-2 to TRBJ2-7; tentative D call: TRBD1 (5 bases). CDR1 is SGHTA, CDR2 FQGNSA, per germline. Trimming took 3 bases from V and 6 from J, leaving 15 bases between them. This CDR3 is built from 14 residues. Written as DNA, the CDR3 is TGTGCCAGCAGCTTGCCGAGACAGTTTGGCGAGCAGTACTTC. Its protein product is CASSLPRQFGEQYF.

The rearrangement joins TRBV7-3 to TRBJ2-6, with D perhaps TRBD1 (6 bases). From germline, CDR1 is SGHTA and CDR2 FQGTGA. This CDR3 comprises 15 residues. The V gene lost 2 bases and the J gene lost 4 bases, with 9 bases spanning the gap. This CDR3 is CASSLSGVGANVLTF. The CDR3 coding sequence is TGTGCCAGCAGCTTATCAGGGGTCGGGGCCAACGTCCTGACTTTC. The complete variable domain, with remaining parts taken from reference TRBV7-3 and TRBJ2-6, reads GAGVSQTPSNKVTEKGKYVELRCDPISGHTALYWYRQSLGQGPEFLIYFQGTGAADDSGLPNDRFFAVRPEGSVSTLKIQRTERGDSAVYLCASSLSGVGANVLTFGAGSRLTVL.

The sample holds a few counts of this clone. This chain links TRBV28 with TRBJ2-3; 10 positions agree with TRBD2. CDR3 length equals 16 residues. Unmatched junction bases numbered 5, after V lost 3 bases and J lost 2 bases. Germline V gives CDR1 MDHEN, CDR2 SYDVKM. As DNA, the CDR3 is TGTGCCAGCAGTTTCCCTAGCGGGAGAGACACAGATACGCAGTATTTT. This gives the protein CASSFPSGRDTDTQYF. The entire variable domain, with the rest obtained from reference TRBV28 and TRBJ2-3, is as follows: DVKVTQSSRYLVKRTGEKVFLECVQDMDHENMFWYRQDPGLGLRLIYFSYDVKMKEKGDIPEGYSVSREKKERFSLILESASTNQTSMYLCASSFPSGRDTDTQYFGPGTRLTVL.

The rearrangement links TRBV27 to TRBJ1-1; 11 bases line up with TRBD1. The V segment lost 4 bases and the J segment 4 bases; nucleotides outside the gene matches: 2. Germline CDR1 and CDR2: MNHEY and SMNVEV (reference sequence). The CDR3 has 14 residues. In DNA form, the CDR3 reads TGTGCCAGCAGTTGGACAGGGGGCGTCACTGAAGCTTTCTTT. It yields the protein CASSWTGGVTEAFF.

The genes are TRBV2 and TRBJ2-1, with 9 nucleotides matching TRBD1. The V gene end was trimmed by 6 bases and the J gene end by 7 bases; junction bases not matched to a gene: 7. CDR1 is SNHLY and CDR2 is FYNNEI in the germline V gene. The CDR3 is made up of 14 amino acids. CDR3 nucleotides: TGTGCCAGCAGGATAGGGACAGGGAGGAATGAGCAGTTCTTC. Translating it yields CASRIGTGRNEQFF.

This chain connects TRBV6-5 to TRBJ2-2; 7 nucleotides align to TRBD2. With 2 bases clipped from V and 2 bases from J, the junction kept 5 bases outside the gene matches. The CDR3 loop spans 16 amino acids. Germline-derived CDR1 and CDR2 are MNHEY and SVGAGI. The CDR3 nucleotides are TGTGCCAGCAGTTACAGTTCTAGCGGTAACACCGGGGAGCTGTTTTTT. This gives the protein CASSYSSSGNTGELFF.

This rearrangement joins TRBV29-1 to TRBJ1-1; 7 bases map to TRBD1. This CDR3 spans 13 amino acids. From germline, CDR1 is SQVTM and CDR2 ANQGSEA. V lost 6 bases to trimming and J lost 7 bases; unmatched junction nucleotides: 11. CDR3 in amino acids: CSVGGQEMVEAFF. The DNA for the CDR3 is TGCAGCGTGGGTGGACAGGAAATGGTTGAAGCTTTCTTT. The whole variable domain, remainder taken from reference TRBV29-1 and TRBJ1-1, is SAVISQKPSRDICQRGTSLTIQCQVDSQVTMMFWYRQQPGQSLTLIATANQGSEATYESGFVIDKFPISRPNLTFSTLTVSNMSPEDSSIYLCSVGGQEMVEAFFGQGTRLTVV.

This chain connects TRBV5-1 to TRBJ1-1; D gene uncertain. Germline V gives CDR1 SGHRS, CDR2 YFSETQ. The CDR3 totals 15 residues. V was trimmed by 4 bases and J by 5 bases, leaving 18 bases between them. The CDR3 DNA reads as TGCGCCAGCAGCCCCTTAGACATTATGATTACTGAAGCTTTCTTT. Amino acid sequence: CASSPLDIMITEAFF.

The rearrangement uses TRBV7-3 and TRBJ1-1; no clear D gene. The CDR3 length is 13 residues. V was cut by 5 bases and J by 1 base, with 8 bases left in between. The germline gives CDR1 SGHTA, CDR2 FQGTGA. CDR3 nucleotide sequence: TGTGCCAGCAGCACCACTGGGAACACTGAAGCTTTCTTT. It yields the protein CASSTTGNTEAFF.

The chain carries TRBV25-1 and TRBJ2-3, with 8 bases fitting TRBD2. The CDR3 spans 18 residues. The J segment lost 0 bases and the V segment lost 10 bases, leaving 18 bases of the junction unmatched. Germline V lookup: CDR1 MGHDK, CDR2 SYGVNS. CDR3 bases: TGTGCCAACCTATCCAAGCGGGAGTTTTGTCGGAGCACAGATACGCAGTATTTT. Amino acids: CANLSKREFCRSTDTQYF.